A selection of T cell receptor beta chains follows, all from one sample in a study of blood T cell repertoires in COVID-19. Data came from immunoSEQ multiplex PCR; TCRdb stores just in-frame clones and leaves some out. The sample contains 85,000 to 90,000 clones, approximately 86% of which appear only once. Sample: peripheral blood. These receptors all come from a man aged 80 or over with active or convalescent COVID-19. The conserved cysteine and the conserved F or W are not part of the CDR3 here. Fields, in order: CDR3 protein, J gene, clone size, V gene, D gene. D genes are given only for firm matches. Size values are once, few and many counts, or a class for expanded clones, and some rows have none.

CDR3 protein: AWSGQNTGELF; J gene: TRBJ2-2; clone size: NA; V gene: TRBV30; D gene: NA
CDR3 protein: ASSISGTIYEAF; J gene: TRBJ1-1; clone size: NA; V gene: TRBV19; D gene: NA
CDR3 protein: ASSPRLGQGSYEQY; J gene: TRBJ2-7; clone size: NA; V gene: TRBV5-4; D gene: TRBD1
CDR3 protein: ASSLGQNYGYT; J gene: TRBJ1-2; clone size: NA; V gene: TRBV7-2; D gene: TRBD1
CDR3 protein: ASSIGTGQGHEQY; J gene: TRBJ2-7; clone size: NA; V gene: TRBV7-2; D gene: TRBD1
CDR3 protein: ATSDRSGEQF; J gene: TRBJ2-1; clone size: once; V gene: TRBV24-1; D gene: NA
CDR3 protein: ASSPSSGHTDTQY; J gene: TRBJ2-3; clone size: medium-sized; V gene: TRBV25-1; D gene: NA
CDR3 protein: ASSFDTPSISYEQY; J gene: TRBJ2-7; clone size: few; V gene: TRBV6-5; D gene: NA
CDR3 protein: ASHRQGLGYT; J gene: TRBJ1-2; clone size: NA; V gene: TRBV27; D gene: TRBD1
CDR3 protein: ASSFARGGGTEAF; J gene: TRBJ1-1; clone size: NA; V gene: TRBV5-6; D gene: NA
CDR3 protein: AWSNRGFEPQH; J gene: TRBJ1-5; clone size: NA; V gene: TRBV30; D gene: TRBD1
CDR3 protein: ASSSTLQRQF; J gene: TRBJ2-1; clone size: NA; V gene: TRBV11-2; D gene: NA
CDR3 protein: ASSHRDRGFQPQH; J gene: TRBJ1-5; clone size: NA; V gene: TRBV12-1; D gene: NA
CDR3 protein: ASSPRTSGRDTQY; J gene: TRBJ2-3; clone size: NA; V gene: TRBV6-6; D gene: TRBD2
CDR3 protein: ASRSGGLLTNEKLF; J gene: TRBJ1-4; clone size: once; V gene: TRBV7-2; D gene: NA